This TCR beta chain was obtained from a study of shared clonotypes between healthy human individuals. Study at large: Per donor, three plates held CD4 naive cells, three held CD4 memory, two held CD8 naive and one held CD8 memory.

The germline CDR1 and CDR2 sequences are SGHDT and YYEEEE. After removal of 2 bases from V and 4 bases from J, the junction contained 1 base not matched to a gene. The length of the CDR3 is 15 residues. Method: immunoSEQ multiplex PCR; TCRdb's copy keeps in-frame clones and lacks some. The data contain about 380,000 clones, roughly 96% of them seen just once; the ten biggest clones take up 0.32%. Comment on this clone: The same CDR3 is also encoded by other DNA sequences in this sample.

This TCR derives from a young man in good health. The chain links TRBV5-6 to TRBJ2-1; 12 bases are a match to TRBD2. The specimen sequenced was memory CD8+ T cells sorted from blood. Subset indicated: CD45RO+ cells pooled with CCR7-negative TemRA cells. The CDR3 is CASSLLAGGYNEQFF. CDR3 DNA sequence: TGTGCCAGCAGCTTACTAGCGGGAGGATACAATGAGCAGTTCTTC.